This T cell receptor (beta chain) came from a study of PD-1 blockade in classical Hodgkin lymphoma. Study-wide results and limits: What caused the repertoire differences, perhaps disease activity or prior therapy, remains undefined. By C4D1, diversity of CD4+ TCRs had risen significantly, whereas that of CD8+ TCRs had not.

The time point is: cycle 4 day 1 (C4D1), after 6 weeks of nivolumab. All patients experienced relapse after autologous stem cell transplantation, and brentuximab vedotin exposure was variable. Classification of best responses gave complete response, partial response or progressive disease. The CDR3 loop spans 17 amino acids. CDR1 and CDR2 from the germline V gene are SNHLY and FYNNEI. With 7 bases clipped from V and 5 bases from J, the junction kept 9 bases outside the gene matches. By share, this clone counts as medium-sized. Its specificity is unknown. Measured with immunoSEQ multiplex PCR; TCRdb has only the in-frame clones, and not every one. Here the sample spans about 28,000 clones, 80% being singletons.

The sample here was peripheral blood mononuclear cells (PBMCs), taken before the fourth cycle of nivolumab. The sequence was collected from a human donor with classical Hodgkin lymphoma. The chain recombines TRBV2 with TRBJ2-2; 14 bases agree with TRBD2. The CDR3 DNA reads as TGTGCCAGCACCGGGGGGACTAGCGGGAGAAGGACCGGGGAGCTGTTTTTT. This encodes CASTGGTSGRRTGELFF.